This T cell receptor beta chain was retrieved from a study of post-analysis software for immune sequencing data. Study results and limitations: Normalized Chao1 diversity was significantly lower in multiple sclerosis patients than in controls. Patients carried roughly five TRBV segments more frequently than controls did, and TRBV5-6, TRBV5-1 and TRBV20-1 were among them.

As for this clonotype: Its antigen remains unidentified.

TCR beta libraries were prepared from cDNA with unique molecular identifiers. cDNA molecules numbering about 470,000 came from roughly 1 to 10 million T cells. TCRdb ran MiXCR on the PCR reads and lists one entry per CDR3 protein. In the table there are about 430,000 distinct CDR3 sequences, 30% to 40% of which are singletons. The V segment lost 5 bases and the J segment 2 bases; nucleotides outside the gene matches: 6. CDR1 MNHEY and CDR2 SMNVEV come from the germline V gene (reference sequence). The CDR3 sequence is 16 residues long. Sequenced material: blood. The rearrangement links TRBV27 to TRBJ1-6; 7 nucleotides line up with TRBD1. This sequence originates from a girl aged 2 to 9 with multiple sclerosis. This chain's CDR3 is CASSRTQGTYNSPLHF. The CDR3 DNA sequence: TGTGCCAGCAGTAGAACACAGGGGACCTATAATTCACCCCTCCACTTT.